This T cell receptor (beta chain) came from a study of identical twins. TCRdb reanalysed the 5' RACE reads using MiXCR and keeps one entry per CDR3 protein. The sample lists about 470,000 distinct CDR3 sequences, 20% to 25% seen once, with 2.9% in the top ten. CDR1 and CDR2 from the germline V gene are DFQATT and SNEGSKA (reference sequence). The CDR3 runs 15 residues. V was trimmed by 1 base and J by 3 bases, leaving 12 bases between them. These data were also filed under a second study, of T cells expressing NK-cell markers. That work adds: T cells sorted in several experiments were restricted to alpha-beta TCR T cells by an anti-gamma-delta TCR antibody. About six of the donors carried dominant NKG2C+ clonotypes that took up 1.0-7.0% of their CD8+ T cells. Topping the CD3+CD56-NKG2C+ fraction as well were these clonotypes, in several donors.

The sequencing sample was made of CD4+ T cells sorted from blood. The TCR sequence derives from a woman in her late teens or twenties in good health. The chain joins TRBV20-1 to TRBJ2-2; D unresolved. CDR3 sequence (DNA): TGCAGTGCTAGAGTCGAGTCTAGGGACACCGGGGAGCTGTTTTTT. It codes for CSARVESRDTGELFF.